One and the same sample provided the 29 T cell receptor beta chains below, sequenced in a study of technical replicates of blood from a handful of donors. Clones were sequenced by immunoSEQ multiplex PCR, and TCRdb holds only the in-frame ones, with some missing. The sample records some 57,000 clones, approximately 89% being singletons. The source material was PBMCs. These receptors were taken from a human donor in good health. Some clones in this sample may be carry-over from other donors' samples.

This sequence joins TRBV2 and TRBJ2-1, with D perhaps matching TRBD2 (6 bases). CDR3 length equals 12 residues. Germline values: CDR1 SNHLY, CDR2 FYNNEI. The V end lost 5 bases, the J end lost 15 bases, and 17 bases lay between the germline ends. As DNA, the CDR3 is TGTGCCAGCAGTCCTCAGTCGGGGGTGTCGTTCTTC. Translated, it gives CASSPQSGVSFF.

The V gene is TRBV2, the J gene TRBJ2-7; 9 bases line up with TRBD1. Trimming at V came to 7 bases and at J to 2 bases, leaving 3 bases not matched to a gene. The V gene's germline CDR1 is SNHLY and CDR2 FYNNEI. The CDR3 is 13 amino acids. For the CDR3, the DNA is TGTGCCAGCACCCGGGACAGGGCCTACGAGCAGTACTTC. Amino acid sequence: CASTRDRAYEQYF.

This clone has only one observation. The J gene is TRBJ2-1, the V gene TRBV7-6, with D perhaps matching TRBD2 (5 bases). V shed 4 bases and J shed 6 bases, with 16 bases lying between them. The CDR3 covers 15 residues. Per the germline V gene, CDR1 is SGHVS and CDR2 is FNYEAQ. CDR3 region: CASSSLAGLGNEQFF. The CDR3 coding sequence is TGTGCCAGCAGCTCCCTCGCGGGTCTCGGCAATGAGCAGTTCTTC.

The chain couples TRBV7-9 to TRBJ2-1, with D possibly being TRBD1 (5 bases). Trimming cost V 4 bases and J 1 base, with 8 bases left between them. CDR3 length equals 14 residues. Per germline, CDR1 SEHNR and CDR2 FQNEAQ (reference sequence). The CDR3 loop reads CASSYGQSYNEQFF. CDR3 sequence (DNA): TGTGCCAGCAGCTACGGACAATCCTACAATGAGCAGTTCTTC.

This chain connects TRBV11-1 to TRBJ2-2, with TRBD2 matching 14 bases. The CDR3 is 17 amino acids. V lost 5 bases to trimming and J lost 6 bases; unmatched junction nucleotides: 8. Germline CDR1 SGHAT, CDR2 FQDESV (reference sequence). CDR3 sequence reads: CASSRGTSGSWAGELFF. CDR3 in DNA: TGTGCCAGCAGCCGAGGGACTAGCGGGAGTTGGGCCGGGGAGCTGTTTTTT.

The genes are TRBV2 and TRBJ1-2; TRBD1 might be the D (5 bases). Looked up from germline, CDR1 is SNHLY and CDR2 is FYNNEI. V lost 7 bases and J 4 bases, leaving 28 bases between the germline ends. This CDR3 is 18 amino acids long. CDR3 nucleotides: TGTGCCAGCACCGCGGACCTGGGGACGGGCGGGGGAAGCTATGGCTACACCTTC. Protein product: CASTADLGTGGGSYGYTF.

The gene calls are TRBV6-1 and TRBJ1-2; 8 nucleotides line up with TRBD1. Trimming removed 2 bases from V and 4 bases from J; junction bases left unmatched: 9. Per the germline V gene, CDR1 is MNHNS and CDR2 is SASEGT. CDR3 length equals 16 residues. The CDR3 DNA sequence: TGTGCCAGCAGTGAAATCGGGACAGGCGTAGGCTATGGCTACACCTTC. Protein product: CASSEIGTGVGYGYTF.

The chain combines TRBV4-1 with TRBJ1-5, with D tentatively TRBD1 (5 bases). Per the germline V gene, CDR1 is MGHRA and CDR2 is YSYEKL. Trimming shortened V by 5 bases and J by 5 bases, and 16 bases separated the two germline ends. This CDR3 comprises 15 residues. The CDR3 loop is CASSYTQGLDQPQHF. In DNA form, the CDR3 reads TGCGCCAGCAGCTACACGCAGGGCCTTGATCAGCCCCAGCATTTT.

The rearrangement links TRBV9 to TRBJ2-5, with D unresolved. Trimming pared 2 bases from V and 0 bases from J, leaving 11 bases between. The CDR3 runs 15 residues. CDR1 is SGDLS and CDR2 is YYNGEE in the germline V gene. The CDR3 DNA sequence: TGTGCCAGCAGCGTTTCTCGGCGGTACCAAGAGACCCAGTACTTC. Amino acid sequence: CASSVSRRYQETQYF.

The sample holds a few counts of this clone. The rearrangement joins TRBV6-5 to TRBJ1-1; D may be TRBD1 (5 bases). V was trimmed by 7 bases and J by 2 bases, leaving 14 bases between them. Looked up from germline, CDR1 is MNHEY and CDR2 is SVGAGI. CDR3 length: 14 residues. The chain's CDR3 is CASNRRGVNTEAFF. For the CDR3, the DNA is TGTGCCAGCAATCGGCGGGGCGTAAACACTGAAGCTTTCTTT.

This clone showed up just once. Written as DNA, the CDR3 is TGCGCCAGCAGCGAAGGACTAGTTTTGGGGACAGATACGCAGTATTTT. As protein: CASSEGLVLGTDTQYF. The chain combines TRBV5-1 with TRBJ2-3; 7 nucleotides align to TRBD2. V shed 4 bases, J shed 3 bases, and the junction held 11 bases outside the gene matches. The CDR3 runs 16 residues. Germline-derived CDR1 and CDR2 are SGHRS and YFSETQ.

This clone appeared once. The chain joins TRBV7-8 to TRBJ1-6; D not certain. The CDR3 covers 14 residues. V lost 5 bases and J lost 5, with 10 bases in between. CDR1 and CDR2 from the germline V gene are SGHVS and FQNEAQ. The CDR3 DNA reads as TGTGCCAGCAGCCGAGGGTCTAATAATTCACCCCTCCACTTT. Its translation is CASSRGSNNSPLHF. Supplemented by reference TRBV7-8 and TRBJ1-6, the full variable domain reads GAGVSQSPRYKVAKRGQDVALRCDPISGHVSLFWYQQALGQGPEFLTYFQNEAQLDKSGLPSDRFFAERPEGSVSTLKIQRTQQEDSAVYLCASSRGSNNSPLHFGNGTRLTVT.

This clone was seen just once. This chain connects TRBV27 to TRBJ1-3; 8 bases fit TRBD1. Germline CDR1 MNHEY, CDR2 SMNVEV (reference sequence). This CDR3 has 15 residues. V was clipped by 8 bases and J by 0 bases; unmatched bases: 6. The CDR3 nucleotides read TGTGCCAGCTCGACAGGGGCAACCTCTGGAAACACCATATATTTT. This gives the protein CASSTGATSGNTIYF.

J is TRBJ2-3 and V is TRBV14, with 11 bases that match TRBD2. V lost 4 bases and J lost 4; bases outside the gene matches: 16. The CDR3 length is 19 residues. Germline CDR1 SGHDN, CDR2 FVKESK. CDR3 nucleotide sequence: TGTGCCAGCAGCCCGGCTCGGGGAGATAGCGGGGGGGCAGCAGATACGCAGTATTTT. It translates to CASSPARGDSGGAADTQYF.

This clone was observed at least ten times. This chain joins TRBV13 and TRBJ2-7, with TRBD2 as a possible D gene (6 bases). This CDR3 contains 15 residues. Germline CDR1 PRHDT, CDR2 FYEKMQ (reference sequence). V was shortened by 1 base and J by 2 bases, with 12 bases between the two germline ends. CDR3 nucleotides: TGTGCCAGCAGCTTAGAGGGCGGGACGGCCTACGAGCAGTACTTC. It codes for CASSLEGGTAYEQYF.

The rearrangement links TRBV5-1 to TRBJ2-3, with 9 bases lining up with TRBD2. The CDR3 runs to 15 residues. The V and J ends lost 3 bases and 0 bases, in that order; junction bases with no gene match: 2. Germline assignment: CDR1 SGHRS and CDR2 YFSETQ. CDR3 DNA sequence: TGCGCCAGCAGCTCACTAGCGGGTAGCACAGATACGCAGTATTTT. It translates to CASSSLAGSTDTQYF.

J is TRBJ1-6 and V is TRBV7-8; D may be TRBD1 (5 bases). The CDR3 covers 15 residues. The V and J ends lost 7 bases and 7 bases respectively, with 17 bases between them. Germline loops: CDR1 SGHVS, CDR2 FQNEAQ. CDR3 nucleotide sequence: TGTGCCAGCACCGAAGCCCTGGGGCGCAATTCACCCCTCCACTTT. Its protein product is CASTEALGRNSPLHF.

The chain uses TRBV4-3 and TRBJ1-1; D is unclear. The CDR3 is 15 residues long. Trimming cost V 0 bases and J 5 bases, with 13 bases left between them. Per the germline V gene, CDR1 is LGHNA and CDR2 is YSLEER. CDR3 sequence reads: CASSQDRWATTEAFF. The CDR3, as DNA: TGCGCCAGCAGCCAAGATAGATGGGCAACAACTGAAGCTTTCTTT.

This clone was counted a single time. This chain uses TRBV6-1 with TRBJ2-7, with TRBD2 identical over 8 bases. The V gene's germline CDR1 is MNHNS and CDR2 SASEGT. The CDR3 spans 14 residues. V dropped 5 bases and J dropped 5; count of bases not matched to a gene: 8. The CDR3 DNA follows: TGTGCCAGCAGTTCCGGGGGGGGACACGACGAGCAGTACTTC. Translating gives CASSSGGGHDEQYF.

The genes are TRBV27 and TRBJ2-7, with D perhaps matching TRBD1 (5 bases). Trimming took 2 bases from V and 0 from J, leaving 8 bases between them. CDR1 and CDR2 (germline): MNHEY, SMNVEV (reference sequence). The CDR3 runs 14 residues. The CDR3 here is CASSLQGSSYEQYF. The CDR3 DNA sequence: TGTGCCAGCAGTTTACAGGGAAGCTCCTACGAGCAGTACTTC.

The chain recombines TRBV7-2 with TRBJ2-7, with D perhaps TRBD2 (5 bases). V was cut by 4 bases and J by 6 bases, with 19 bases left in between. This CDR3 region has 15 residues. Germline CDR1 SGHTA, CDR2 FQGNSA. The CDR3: CASSSAIGRLGEQYF. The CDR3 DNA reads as TGTGCCAGCAGCTCGGCAATAGGGAGATTGGGCGAGCAGTACTTC. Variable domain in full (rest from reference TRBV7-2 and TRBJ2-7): GAGVSQSPSNKVTEKGKDVELRCDPISGHTALYWYRQSLGQGLEFLIYFQGNSAPDKSGLPSDRFSAERTGGSVSTLTIQRTQQEDSAVYLCASSSAIGRLGEQYFGPGTRLTVT.

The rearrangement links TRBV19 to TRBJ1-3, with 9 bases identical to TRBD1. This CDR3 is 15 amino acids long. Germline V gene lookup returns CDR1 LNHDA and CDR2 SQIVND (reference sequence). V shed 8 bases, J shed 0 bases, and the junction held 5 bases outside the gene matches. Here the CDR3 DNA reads TGTGCCAGTGGGGACAGGGACTTCTCTGGAAACACCATATATTTT. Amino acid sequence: CASGDRDFSGNTIYF. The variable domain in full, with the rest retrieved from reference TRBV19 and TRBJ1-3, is DGGITQSPKYLFRKEGQNVTLSCEQNLNHDAMYWYRQDPGQGLRLIYYSQIVNDFQKGDIAEGYSVSREKKESFPLTVTSAQKNPTAFYLCASGDRDFSGNTIYFGEGSWLTVV.

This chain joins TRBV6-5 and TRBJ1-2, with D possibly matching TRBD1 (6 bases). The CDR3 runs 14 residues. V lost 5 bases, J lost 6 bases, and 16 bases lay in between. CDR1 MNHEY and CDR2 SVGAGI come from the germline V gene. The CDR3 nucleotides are TGTGCCAGCAGTACCCCGGACAGATGGCATGGCTACACCTTC. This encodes CASSTPDRWHGYTF.

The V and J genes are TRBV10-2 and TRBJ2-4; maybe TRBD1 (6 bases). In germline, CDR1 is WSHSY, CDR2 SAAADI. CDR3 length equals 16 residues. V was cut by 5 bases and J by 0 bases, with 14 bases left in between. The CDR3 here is CASSRRGREAKNIQYF. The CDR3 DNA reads TGCGCCAGCAGTCGCAGGGGACGGGAAGCCAAAAACATTCAGTACTTC.

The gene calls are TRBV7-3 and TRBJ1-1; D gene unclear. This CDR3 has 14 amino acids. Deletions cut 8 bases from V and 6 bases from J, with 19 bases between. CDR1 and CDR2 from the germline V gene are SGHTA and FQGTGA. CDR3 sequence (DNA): TGTGCCAGCTGTTGGAGGCCCTCGGTCCCTGAAGCTTTCTTT. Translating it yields CASCWRPSVPEAFF.

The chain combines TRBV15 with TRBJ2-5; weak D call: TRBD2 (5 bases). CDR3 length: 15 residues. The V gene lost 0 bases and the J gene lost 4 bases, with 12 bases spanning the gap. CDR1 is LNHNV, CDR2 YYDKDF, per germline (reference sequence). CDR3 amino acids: CATSRDGSTGETQYF. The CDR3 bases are TGTGCCACCAGCAGAGATGGGAGTACGGGAGAGACCCAGTACTTC. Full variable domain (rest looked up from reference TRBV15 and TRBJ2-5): DAMVIQNPRYQVTQFGKPVTLSCSQTLNHNVMYWYQQKSSQAPKLLFHYYDKDFNNEADTPDNFQSRRPNTSFCFLDIRSPGLGDTAMYLCATSRDGSTGETQYFGPGTRLLVL.

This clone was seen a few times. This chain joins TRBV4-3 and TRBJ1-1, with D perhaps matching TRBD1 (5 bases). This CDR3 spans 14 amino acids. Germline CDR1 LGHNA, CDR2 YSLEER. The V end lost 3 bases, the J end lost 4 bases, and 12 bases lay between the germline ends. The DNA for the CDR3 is TGCGCCAGCAGCCACGACAGTTGGTCCACTGAAGCTTTCTTT. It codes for CASSHDSWSTEAFF.

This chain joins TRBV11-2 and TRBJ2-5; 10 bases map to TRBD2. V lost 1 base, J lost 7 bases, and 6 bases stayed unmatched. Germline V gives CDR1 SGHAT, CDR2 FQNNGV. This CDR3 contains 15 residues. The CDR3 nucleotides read TGTGCCAGCAGCTTAGTAGCGGGAGGAGGCGGGACCCAGTACTTC. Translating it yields CASSLVAGGGGTQYF.

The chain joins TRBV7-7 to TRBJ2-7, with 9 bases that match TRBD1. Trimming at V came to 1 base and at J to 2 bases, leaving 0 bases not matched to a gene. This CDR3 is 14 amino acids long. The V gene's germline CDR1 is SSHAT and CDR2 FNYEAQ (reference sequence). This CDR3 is CASSLGQGAYEQYF. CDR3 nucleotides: TGTGCCAGCAGCTTAGGACAGGGGGCCTACGAGCAGTACTTC.